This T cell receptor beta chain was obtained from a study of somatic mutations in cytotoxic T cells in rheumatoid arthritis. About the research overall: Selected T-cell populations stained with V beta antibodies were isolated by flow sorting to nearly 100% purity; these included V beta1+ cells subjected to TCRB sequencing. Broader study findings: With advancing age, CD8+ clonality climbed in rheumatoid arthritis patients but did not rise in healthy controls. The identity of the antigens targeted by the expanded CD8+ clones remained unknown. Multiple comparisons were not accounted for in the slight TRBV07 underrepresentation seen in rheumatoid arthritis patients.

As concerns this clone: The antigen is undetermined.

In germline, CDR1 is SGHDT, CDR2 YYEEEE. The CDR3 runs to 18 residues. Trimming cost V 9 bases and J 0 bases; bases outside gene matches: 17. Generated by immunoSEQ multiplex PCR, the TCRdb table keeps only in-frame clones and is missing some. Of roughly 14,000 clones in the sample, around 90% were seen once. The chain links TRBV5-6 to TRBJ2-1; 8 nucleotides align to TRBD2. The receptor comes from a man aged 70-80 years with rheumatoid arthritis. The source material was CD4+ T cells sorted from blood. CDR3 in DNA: TGTGCCACGGGGGGGAATAGCGGGAAGCCGAGCTCCTACAATGAGCAGTTCTTC. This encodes CATGGNSGKPSSYNEQFF.